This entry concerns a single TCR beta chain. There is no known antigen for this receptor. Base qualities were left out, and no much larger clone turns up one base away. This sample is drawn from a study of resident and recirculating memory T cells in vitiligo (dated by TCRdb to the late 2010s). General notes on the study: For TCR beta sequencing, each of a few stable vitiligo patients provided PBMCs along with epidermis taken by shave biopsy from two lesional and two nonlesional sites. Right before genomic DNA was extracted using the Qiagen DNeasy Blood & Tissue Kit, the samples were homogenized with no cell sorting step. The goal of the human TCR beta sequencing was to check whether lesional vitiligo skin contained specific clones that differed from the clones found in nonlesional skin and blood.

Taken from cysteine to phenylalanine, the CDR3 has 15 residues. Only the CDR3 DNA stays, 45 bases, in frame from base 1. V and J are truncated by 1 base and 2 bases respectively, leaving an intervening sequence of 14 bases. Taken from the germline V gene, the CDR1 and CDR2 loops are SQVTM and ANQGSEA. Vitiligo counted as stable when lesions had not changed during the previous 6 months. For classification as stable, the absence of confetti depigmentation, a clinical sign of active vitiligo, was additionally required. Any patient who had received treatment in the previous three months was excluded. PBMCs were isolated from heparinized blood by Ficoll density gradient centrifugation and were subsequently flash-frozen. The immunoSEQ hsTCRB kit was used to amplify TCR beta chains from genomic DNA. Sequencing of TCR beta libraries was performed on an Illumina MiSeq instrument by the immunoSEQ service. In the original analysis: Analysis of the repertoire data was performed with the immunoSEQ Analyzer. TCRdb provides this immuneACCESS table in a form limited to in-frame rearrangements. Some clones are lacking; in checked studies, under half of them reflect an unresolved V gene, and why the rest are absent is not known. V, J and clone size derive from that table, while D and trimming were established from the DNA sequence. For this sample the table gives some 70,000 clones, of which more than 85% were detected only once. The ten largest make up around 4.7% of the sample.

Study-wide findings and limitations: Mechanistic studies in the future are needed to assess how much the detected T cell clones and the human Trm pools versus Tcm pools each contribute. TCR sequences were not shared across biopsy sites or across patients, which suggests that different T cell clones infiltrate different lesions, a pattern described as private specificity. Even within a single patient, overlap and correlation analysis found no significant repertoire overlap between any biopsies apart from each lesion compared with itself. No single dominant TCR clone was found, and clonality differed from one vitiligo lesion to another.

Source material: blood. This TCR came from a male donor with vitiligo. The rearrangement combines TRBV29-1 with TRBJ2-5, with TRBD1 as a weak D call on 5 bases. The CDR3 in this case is CSVEAHGGQQETQYF. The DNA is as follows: TGCAGCGTTGAAGCTCACGGCGGACAACAAGAGACCCAGTACTTC.